Listed here are 3 T cell receptor beta chains from one sample, sequenced in a study of T cell changes during pregnancy in multiple sclerosis. The table came from immunoSEQ multiplex PCR; TCRdb's copy has only in-frame clones and leaves some out. The sample records tens of thousands of clones, roughly nine tenths being singletons. The sample consisted of CD8+ T cells from peripheral blood mononuclear cells, taken before pregnancy. The receptor source for this set is a female donor with multiple sclerosis, enrolled in a pregnancy study.

V is TRBV13 and J is TRBJ1-6; D remains unclear. Trimming shortened V by 0 bases and J by 1 base, and 4 bases separated the two germline ends. Germline values: CDR1 PRHDT, CDR2 FYEKMQ (reference sequence). The length of the CDR3 is 15 residues. The CDR3 spells CASSLGRSYNSPLHF. CDR3 bases: TGTGCCAGCAGCTTAGGGAGGTCCTATAATTCACCCCTCCACTTT.

The chain is built from TRBV5-8 and TRBJ2-4; 7 bases map to TRBD1. The CDR3 contains 14 residues. Germline CDR1 is SGHTS and CDR2 is YDEGEE. The ends lost 9 bases at V and 0 bases at J; junction bases unmatched: 6. The CDR3 region is CATRQGPAKNIQYF. The CDR3 coding sequence is TGTGCCACTCGACAGGGACCAGCCAAAAACATTCAGTACTTC.

This clone was observed a handful of times. This sequence joins TRBV19 and TRBJ2-2; D is undetermined. Deletions cut 5 bases from V and 7 bases from J, with 5 bases between. There are 11 residues in the CDR3. Germline V gives CDR1 LNHDA, CDR2 SQIVND (reference sequence). CDR3 DNA sequence: TGTGCCAGTAGTTTGAGCGGGGAGCTGTTTTTT. It translates to CASSLSGELFF.